These 26 T cell receptor beta chains came from one sample sequenced in a study of T cells in localized non-small cell lung cancer. The method was immunoSEQ multiplex PCR; TCRdb's version includes in-frame clones alone and lacks a portion of them. The sample holds more than 8,000 clones, over 50% seen once. Source: lymph node tissue, taken before any cancer treatment. These receptors all stem from a male donor older than 55 with stage I squamous cell lung carcinoma.

This rearrangement joins TRBV6-8 to TRBJ2-7; D not certain. The CDR3 is made up of 12 amino acids. In germline, CDR1 is MNHGY, CDR2 SAAAGT. Deletions cut 4 bases from V and 0 bases from J, with 4 bases between. The CDR3 DNA sequence: TGTGCCAGCAGTTTAGACTCCTACGAGCAGTACTTC. It yields the protein CASSLDSYEQYF.

The chain carries TRBV19 and TRBJ2-5; TRBD2 aligns across 7 bases. Germline trimming cut 4 bases from V and 2 bases from J; bases unmatched to any gene: 7. This CDR3 contains 15 residues. The germline CDR1 and CDR2 sequences are LNHDA and SQIVND (reference sequence). CDR3 DNA: TGTGCCAGTAGTAAGGGGCTAGCGGCTCAAGAGACCCAGTACTTC. This translates into CASSKGLAAQETQYF.

This sequence joins TRBV5-1 and TRBJ1-1; D might be TRBD1 (6 bases). The CDR3 runs 14 residues. The germline V gene encodes CDR1 SGHRS and CDR2 YFSETQ. The V end lost 4 bases, the J end lost 4 bases, and 14 bases lay between the germline ends. This chain's CDR3 is CASSPHTGSTEAFF. The DNA for the CDR3 is TGCGCCAGCAGCCCTCACACAGGGTCCACTGAAGCTTTCTTT.

The rearrangement uses TRBV19 and TRBJ1-1, with D hard to call. The germline V gene encodes CDR1 LNHDA and CDR2 SQIVND (reference sequence). V lost 5 bases to trimming and J lost 0 bases, with 13 bases between them. This CDR3 region has 15 residues. CDR3 region: CASSPSKGLNTEAFF. CDR3 coding DNA: TGTGCCAGTAGTCCCTCCAAGGGTTTGAACACTGAAGCTTTCTTT.

The CDR3 spells CASSIASRSSYNEQFF. CDR3 in DNA: TGTGCCAGTAGTATAGCCTCGCGGAGCTCCTACAATGAGCAGTTCTTC. The chain joins TRBV19 to TRBJ2-1; no clear D gene. Germline CDR1 and CDR2: LNHDA and SQIVND (reference sequence). This CDR3 region has 16 residues. With 1 base removed from V and 0 bases from J, the gap between germline ends came to 10 bases.

This chain uses TRBV6-8 with TRBJ2-7; the match to TRBD1 covers 7 bases. The CDR3 has 16 residues. CDR1 MNHGY and CDR2 SAAAGT come from the germline V gene. With V trimmed by 6 bases and J by 6 bases, 17 bases remained unmatched. CDR3 sequence (DNA): TGTGCCAGCAGCCCCTCAGGGGGTAGGGCGGATAGCGAGCAGTACTTC. Translating gives CASSPSGGRADSEQYF.

The CDR3 region is CASSLGTSGRLNEQFF. In DNA, the CDR3 is TGCGCCAGCAGTTTAGGGACTAGCGGGAGGCTGAATGAGCAGTTCTTC. The rearrangement joins TRBV5-1 to TRBJ2-1; 15 bases map to TRBD2. Losses at the gene ends were 5 bases for V and 7 bases for J; bases not matched to a gene: 7. Germline V lookup: CDR1 SGHRS, CDR2 YFSETQ. This CDR3 has 16 amino acids.

The chain joins TRBV14 to TRBJ2-4; D is ambiguous. There are 11 residues in the CDR3. Germline V lookup: CDR1 SGHDN, CDR2 FVKESK. Trimming shortened V by 1 base and J by 8 bases, and 3 bases separated the two germline ends. CDR3 sequence reads: CASSQAYIQYF. CDR3 sequence (DNA): TGTGCCAGCAGCCAAGCATACATTCAGTACTTC.

The rearrangement links TRBV19 to TRBJ2-3; weak D call: TRBD1 (5 bases). Deletions cut 6 bases from V and 4 bases from J, with 11 bases between. CDR3 length equals 13 residues. The germline gives CDR1 LNHDA, CDR2 SQIVND (reference sequence). The CDR3 coding sequence is TGTGCCAGTAGCCAAGGGGTCCCAGATACGCAGTATTTT. This codes for CASSQGVPDTQYF.

The J gene is TRBJ2-5, the V gene TRBV15, with D perhaps matching TRBD2 (6 bases). The CDR3 length is 14 residues. CDR1 is LNHNV and CDR2 is YYDKDF in the germline V gene (reference sequence). Trimming removed 0 bases at V and 4 bases at J, with 9 bases between. CDR3 residues: CATSRDRGLETQYF. The CDR3 region has the DNA TGTGCCACCAGCAGAGATCGGGGACTAGAGACCCAGTACTTC.

In its sample, this clone was seen a few times. The chain employs TRBV1 and TRBJ2-1; TRBD2 is the table's D call, not checked against the DNA. TRBV1 is a pseudogene locus. The CDR3 loop spans 18 amino acids. Here the CDR3 DNA reads TGCGCCAGCAGCCAAGGGGGGGCTAGCGGGAGGGTAAAGAATGAGCAGTTCTTC. Protein: CASSQGGASGRVKNEQFF.

The chain links TRBV6-8 to TRBJ2-3; TRBD1 matches 11 bases. The CDR3 is made up of 13 amino acids. V was pared by 5 bases and J by 6 bases, with 1 base of the junction left unmatched. The germline gives CDR1 MNHGY, CDR2 SAAAGT. The CDR3 is CASSRDRGDTQYF. The CDR3 DNA is TGTGCCAGCAGTAGGGACAGGGGGGATACGCAGTATTTT.

This clone came up once. The genes are TRBV10-2 and TRBJ2-2, with TRBD2 matching over 10 bases. Germline V gives CDR1 WSHSY, CDR2 SAAADI. The CDR3 consists of 15 residues. V was clipped by 5 bases and J by 6 bases; unmatched bases: 6. The DNA for the CDR3 is TGCGCCAGCAGTCCACTAGCGGGATTTTCCGGGGAGCTGTTTTTT. As protein: CASSPLAGFSGELFF.

The chain joins TRBV6-7 to TRBJ2-5; tentatively, D is TRBD1 (5 bases). TRBV6-7 is an ORF; its function is uncertain. The CDR3 has 15 residues. With 5 bases removed from V and 4 bases from J, the gap between germline ends came to 17 bases. The CDR3 spells CASSIGHPSVETQYF. The CDR3 DNA follows: TGTGCCAGCAGTATCGGACACCCGTCGGTAGAGACCCAGTACTTC.

This clone was picked up a small number of times. The chain couples TRBV16 to TRBJ2-7; D unclear. Germline lookup yields CDR1 KGHSY and CDR2 FQNENV. This CDR3 is built from 16 residues. The V end lost 0 bases, the J end lost 2 bases, and 14 bases lay between the germline ends. The DNA of the CDR3 is TGTGCCAGCAGCCAATCGGGCGTTAGGCTTGCCTACGAGCAGTACTTC. Its translation: CASSQSGVRLAYEQYF.

J is TRBJ2-3 and V is TRBV30; TRBD2 aligns across 8 bases. CDR3 length: 14 amino acids. The V and J ends lost 6 bases and 1 base, in that order; junction bases with no gene match: 6. Germline V gives CDR1 GTSNPN, CDR2 SVGIG (reference sequence). The chain's CDR3 is CACDGSGGTDTQYF. Here the CDR3 DNA reads TGTGCCTGCGATGGTAGCGGGGGCACAGATACGCAGTATTTT. Drawing the rest from reference TRBV30 and TRBJ2-3, the complete variable domain is SQTIHQWPATLVQPVGSPLSLECTVEGTSNPNLYWYRQAAGRGLQLLFYSVGIGQISSEVPQNLSASRPQDRQFILSSKKLLLSDSGFYLCACDGSGGTDTQYFGPGTRLTVL.

The genes are TRBV28 and TRBJ2-1, with TRBD1 matching over 8 bases. CDR3 length equals 14 residues. The germline V gene has CDR1 MDHEN and CDR2 SYDVKM. The V gene end was trimmed by 6 bases and the J gene end by 9 bases; junction bases not matched to a gene: 10. The CDR3 is CASRTGQALTEQFF. The CDR3 DNA reads TGTGCCAGCAGGACGGGACAGGCTCTAACTGAGCAGTTCTTC.

The chain joins TRBV12-5 to TRBJ2-1; maybe TRBD2 (6 bases). The CDR3 loop spans 14 amino acids. Germline V gives CDR1 LGHNT, CDR2 FRNRAP. V lost 5 bases and J 3 bases, leaving 11 bases between the germline ends. The CDR3 protein is CASGSWRDYNEQFF. Written as DNA, the CDR3 is TGTGCTAGTGGTAGCTGGCGGGACTACAATGAGCAGTTCTTC.

The chain employs TRBV15 and TRBJ2-1, with a tentative D call TRBD2 (5 bases). This CDR3 is built from 15 residues. The germline V and J ends were trimmed by 2 bases and 6 bases, with 14 bases remaining between them. Per the germline V gene, CDR1 is LNHNV and CDR2 is YYDKDF (reference sequence). The CDR3 protein is CATSRNREGVNEQFF. DNA of the CDR3: TGTGCCACCAGCAGAAATCGGGAAGGCGTCAATGAGCAGTTCTTC.

A word on this clone: The junction and the germline gene differ at one end; a read error may be behind it. The chain combines TRBV30 with TRBJ1-1; tentative D call: TRBD1 (6 bases). This CDR3 region has 12 residues. CDR1 is GTSNPN, CDR2 SVGIG, per germline (reference sequence). The CDR3 bases are TGTGTCTGGAGTGGGGGCCGCACTGAAGCTTTCTTT. It encodes CVWSGGRTEAFF.

This clone was seen just once. This chain links TRBV25-1 with TRBJ2-5; 7 bases fit TRBD1. J gave up 4 bases and V 0 bases, and 5 bases lay outside the gene matches. Germline values: CDR1 MGHDK, CDR2 SYGVNS. The CDR3 consists of 15 residues. For the CDR3, the DNA is TGTGCCAGCAGTGAATATACCGGACAGGTAGAGACCCAGTACTTC. Protein sequence: CASSEYTGQVETQYF.

The V gene is TRBV10-3, the J gene TRBJ2-2; 12 bases fit TRBD2. V lost 10 bases, J lost 7 bases, and 10 bases stayed unmatched. Germline V CDR1 and CDR2: ENHRY, SYGVKD. This CDR3 is 15 amino acids long. CDR3 sequence: CASQRTSGKGGELFF. The CDR3 nucleotides read TGTGCCAGCCAAAGGACTAGCGGGAAGGGCGGGGAGCTGTTTTTT.

The CDR3 sequence: CAWRNPGERYEQYF. In DNA, the CDR3 is TGTGCCTGGCGAAATCCGGGGGAGAGGTACGAGCAGTACTTC. The chain has TRBV30 and TRBJ2-7; D may be TRBD2 (6 bases). CDR3 length equals 14 residues. V was shortened by 5 bases and J by 4 bases, with 18 bases between the two germline ends. Germline-derived CDR1 and CDR2 are GTSNPN and SVGIG (reference sequence).

The CDR3 DNA reads TGTGCCAGCAGCCTAGGGCGAGCGGGGTCCTCCTACGAGCAGTACTTC. Translating gives CASSLGRAGSSYEQYF. V usage is TRBV6-8 and J usage is TRBJ2-7; TRBD2 matches at 7 bases. Germline CDR1 and CDR2: MNHGY and SAAAGT. Trimming removed 6 bases from V and 0 bases from J; junction bases left unmatched: 11. This CDR3 region has 16 residues.

V and J are TRBV11-3 and TRBJ2-1; 11 positions agree with TRBD2. Per germline, CDR1 SGHNT and CDR2 YENEEA. The length of the CDR3 is 16 residues. After removal of 0 bases from V and 8 bases from J, the junction contained 6 bases not matched to a gene. For the CDR3, the DNA is TGTGCCAGCAGCTTAGAAGGTACTAGCGGGAGACATGAGCAGTTCTTC. This codes for CASSLEGTSGRHEQFF.

This clone was picked up a small number of times. This rearrangement joins TRBV6-8 to TRBJ2-7; D possibly corresponds to TRBD1 (6 bases). CDR3 length: 13 residues. Looked up from germline, CDR1 is MNHGY and CDR2 is SAAAGT. V dropped 6 bases and J dropped 3 bases, with 12 bases sitting between them. The CDR3 region has the DNA TGTGCCAGCAGCAGGGGAAAGGGCTACGAGCAGTACTTC. Its protein is CASSRGKGYEQYF.